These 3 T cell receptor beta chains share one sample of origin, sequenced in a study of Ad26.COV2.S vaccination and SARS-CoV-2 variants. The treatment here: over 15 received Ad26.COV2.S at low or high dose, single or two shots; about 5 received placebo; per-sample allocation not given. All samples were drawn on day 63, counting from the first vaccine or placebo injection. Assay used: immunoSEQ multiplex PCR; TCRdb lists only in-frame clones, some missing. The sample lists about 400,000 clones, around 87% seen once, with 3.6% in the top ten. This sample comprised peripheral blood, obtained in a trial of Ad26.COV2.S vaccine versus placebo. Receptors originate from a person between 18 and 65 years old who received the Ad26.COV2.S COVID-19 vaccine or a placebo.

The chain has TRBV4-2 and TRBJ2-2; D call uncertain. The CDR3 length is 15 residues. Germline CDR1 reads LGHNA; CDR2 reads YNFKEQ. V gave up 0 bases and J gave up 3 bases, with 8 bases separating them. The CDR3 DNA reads TGTGCCAGCAGCCAAGACGACGGTGACACCGGGGAGCTGTTTTTT. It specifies CASSQDDGDTGELFF.

CDR3 sequence: CASSLISGGMNTGELFF. The CDR3 region has the DNA TGTGCCAGCAGCTTAATCTCGGGGGGGATGAACACCGGGGAGCTGTTTTTT. The V call is TRBV7-6, the J call TRBJ2-2, with 8 bases aligning to TRBD2. Germline trimming cut 2 bases from V and 1 base from J; bases unmatched to any gene: 6. Germline CDR1 and CDR2: SGHVS and FNYEAQ. The CDR3 is 17 amino acids.

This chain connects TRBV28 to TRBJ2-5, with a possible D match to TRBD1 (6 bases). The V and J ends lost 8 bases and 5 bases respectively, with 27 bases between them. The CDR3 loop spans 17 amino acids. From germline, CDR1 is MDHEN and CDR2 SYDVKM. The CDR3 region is CASGTPWVGATRETQYF. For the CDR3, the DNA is TGTGCCAGCGGCACCCCTTGGGTGGGGGCGACTCGGGAGACCCAGTACTTC.